The 32 T cell receptor beta chains presented below share a single source sample, sequenced in a study of CD8+CD57+ T cells in acquired aplastic anemia. The template for TCR beta VDJ and CDR3 sequence profiling was genomic DNA. TCRdb re-called the reads through MiXCR, storing one row per CDR3 protein. This sample has tens of thousands of distinct CDR3 sequences; roughly 50% occur once, and the top ten carry about 8.9%. Sample: sorted CD4+, CD8+, or CD8+CD57+ T cells (not recorded which) from PBMCs. The receptors derive from a human donor in good health, serving as a control.

This chain connects TRBV10-1 to TRBJ2-1; no reliable D call. Trimming removed 6 bases from V and 10 bases from J, with 16 bases in between. The CDR3 loop spans 13 amino acids. Germline CDR1 is WNHNN and CDR2 is SYGVQD (reference sequence). The CDR3: CASRVDMEREQFF. The DNA of the CDR3 is TGCGCCAGCAGGGTCGACATGGAAAGGGAGCAGTTCTTC.

This clonotype was counted at least ten times. This rearrangement joins TRBV30 to TRBJ1-3, with unresolved D. The germline V gene encodes CDR1 GTSNPN and CDR2 SVGIG (reference sequence). This CDR3 contains 14 residues. V lost 0 bases, J lost 0 bases, and 6 bases lay in between. CDR3 protein: CAWSVLSSGNTIYF. In DNA form, the CDR3 reads TGTGCCTGGAGTGTACTTAGCTCTGGAAACACCATATATTTT.

This clonotype was counted ten times or more. The chain couples TRBV14 to TRBJ2-1, with a possible D match to TRBD2 (5 bases). V was pared by 3 bases and J by 3 bases, with 15 bases between. CDR3 length: 16 amino acids. Germline values: CDR1 SGHDN, CDR2 FVKESK. DNA for the CDR3: TGTGCCAGCAGCCAGCACCCGAACGACTACTACAATGAGCAGTTCTTC. It codes for CASSQHPNDYYNEQFF.

This rearrangement joins TRBV5-4 to TRBJ2-3, with D tentatively TRBD2 (5 bases). V was shortened by 0 bases and J by 9 bases, with 17 bases between the two germline ends. CDR1 and CDR2 (germline): SGHNT, YYREEE (reference sequence). The CDR3 is 15 amino acids. The DNA for the CDR3 is TGTGCCAGCAGCTTGGGTCGGGGTTTAACTGGGACGCAGTATTTT. Protein sequence: CASSLGRGLTGTQYF.

This clonotype qualifies as medium-sized. This chain links TRBV29-1 with TRBJ1-2; 7 bases are a match to TRBD1. The germline gives CDR1 SQVTM, CDR2 ANQGSEA. Trimming at V came to 4 bases and at J to 4 bases, leaving 3 bases not matched to a gene. This CDR3 has 12 amino acids. CDR3 amino acids: CSVGTGSYGYTF. The CDR3 DNA is TGCAGCGTTGGGACAGGTTCCTATGGCTACACCTTC.

This clonotype has a count of ten or more. The chain is built from TRBV6-5 and TRBJ2-7, with D unresolved. Germline V lookup: CDR1 MNHEY, CDR2 SVGAGI. This CDR3 has 14 amino acids. Trimming shortened V by 4 bases and J by 3 bases, and 13 bases separated the two germline ends. Here the CDR3 DNA reads TGTGCCAGCAGTTTAGAGTTTCCAGACTACGAGCAGTACTTC. Protein product: CASSLEFPDYEQYF.

Ten or more counts support this clonotype. This chain links TRBV9 with TRBJ1-6; D unclear. Germline values: CDR1 SGDLS, CDR2 YYNGEE. V was shortened by 3 bases and J by 6 bases, with 10 bases between the two germline ends. This CDR3 is built from 14 residues. CDR3 protein: CASSEGFSNSPLHF. DNA of the CDR3: TGTGCCAGCAGCGAGGGTTTTAGTAATTCACCCCTCCACTTT.

This clonotype occurred many times. The V and J genes are TRBV6-5 and TRBJ2-1; no definite D call. V was pared by 0 bases and J by 6 bases, with 6 bases between. The CDR3 sequence is 13 residues long. Germline CDR1 reads MNHEY; CDR2 reads SVGAGI. This CDR3 reads CASSYSGPNEQFF. The CDR3 nucleotides read TGTGCCAGCAGTTACTCGGGTCCCAATGAGCAGTTCTTC.

This chain connects TRBV20-1 to TRBJ2-3, with D maybe TRBD2 (7 bases). Germline CDR1 DFQATT, CDR2 SNEGSKA (reference sequence). CDR3 size: 15 residues. V gave up 2 bases and J gave up 0 bases, with 12 bases separating them. CDR3 DNA: TGCAGTGCTAGAACCGCGGGGGCTAGCACAGATACGCAGTATTTT. This gives the protein CSARTAGASTDTQYF.

The gene calls are TRBV19 and TRBJ2-7, with D possibly TRBD1 on 5 matching bases. The CDR3 covers 14 residues. CDR1 LNHDA and CDR2 SQIVND come from the germline V gene (reference sequence). V was shortened by 3 bases and J by 0 bases, with 9 bases between the two germline ends. This CDR3 reads CASSMTVSSYEQYF. For the CDR3, the DNA is TGTGCCAGTAGTATGACAGTCAGCTCCTACGAGCAGTACTTC.

This clonotype occurred many times. The chain carries TRBV3-1 and TRBJ2-1; 11 bases are a match to TRBD2. Trimming took 1 base from V and 15 from J; bases not matched to a gene: 8. The CDR3 sequence is 14 residues long. Germline assignment: CDR1 LGHDT and CDR2 YNNKEL (reference sequence). Written as DNA, the CDR3 is TGTGCCAGCAGCCAAGCCACTAGCGGGGGCCGATGGTTCTTC. Translated, it gives CASSQATSGGRWFF.

The sample holds one count of this clonotype. A much larger clone sits a single nucleotide away, making a read error possible. J is TRBJ1-4 and V is TRBV6-1, with D unresolved. The CDR3 has 12 residues. Germline CDR1 is MNHNS and CDR2 is SASEGT. CDR3 sequence reads: CASREFNEELFF. CDR3 DNA sequence: TGTGCCAGCAGGGAATTTAATGAAGAACTGTTTTTT.

V is TRBV24-1 and J is TRBJ2-5; TRBD1 matches at 9 bases. J lost 7 bases, V lost 6 bases, and 8 bases had no gene match. Germline assignment: CDR1 KGHDR and CDR2 SFDVKD. The CDR3 is made up of 14 amino acids. CDR3: CATSQTGGTGTQYF. For the CDR3, the DNA is TGTGCCACCAGTCAAACAGGGGGCACGGGGACCCAGTACTTC.

The chain is built from TRBV24-1 and TRBJ2-1; D not certain. Deletions cut 5 bases from V and 3 bases from J, with 10 bases between. CDR3 length: 14 residues. Germline V gene sequence: CDR1 KGHDR, CDR2 SFDVKD. This CDR3 is CATSGIQNYNEQFF. Here the CDR3 DNA reads TGTGCCACCAGTGGTATCCAAAACTACAATGAGCAGTTCTTC.

The rearrangement links TRBV4-3 to TRBJ2-7; D possibly corresponds to TRBD1 (6 bases). The CDR3 extends over 18 amino acids. Trimming cost V 0 bases and J 0 bases, with 18 bases left between them. Germline V gives CDR1 LGHNA, CDR2 YSLEER. In nucleotides, the CDR3 is TGCGCCAGCAGCCAAGATTACACAGTTACAGGGAGCTCCTACGAGCAGTACTTC. Its protein product is CASSQDYTVTGSSYEQYF.

The chain recombines TRBV10-1 with TRBJ2-7; 8 positions match TRBD2. The V segment lost 3 bases and the J segment 2 bases; nucleotides outside the gene matches: 3. Germline V gene data show CDR1 as WNHNN and CDR2 as SYGVQD (reference sequence). This CDR3 has 14 residues. CDR3 bases: TGCGCCAGCAGTGATGGAGCGGGAGCCTACGAGCAGTACTTC. Translating gives CASSDGAGAYEQYF.

Concerning this clonotype itself: This may be a read error: a much more frequent sequence differs by one nucleotide. The V and J genes are TRBV11-2 and TRBJ2-1, with TRBD2 matching 10 bases. Germline V gene sequence: CDR1 SGHAT, CDR2 FQNNGV. The CDR3 is 15 residues long. CDR3 loop: CASSRLAGGINVQFF. DNA of the CDR3: TGTGCCAGCAGCCGTTTAGCGGGGGGTATTAATGTGCAGTTCTTC.

This clonotype appeared many times. The genes are TRBV13 and TRBJ2-3, with TRBD1 matching over 8 bases. CDR1 and CDR2 (germline): PRHDT, FYEKMQ (reference sequence). There are 16 residues in the CDR3. Germline trimming cut 5 bases from V and 4 bases from J; bases unmatched to any gene: 11. The CDR3 sequence is CASSPETDREADTQYF. The CDR3 region has the DNA TGTGCCAGCAGCCCCGAAACGGACAGGGAGGCAGATACGCAGTATTTT.

This clonotype has more than one count but fewer than ten. The V and J genes are TRBV10-3 and TRBJ1-2; 11 positions agree with TRBD1. Germline V gene lookup returns CDR1 ENHRY and CDR2 SYGVKD. Trimming took 0 bases from V and 4 from J; bases not matched to a gene: 4. The CDR3 runs to 16 residues. Here the CDR3 reads CAISESRDRGFYGYTF. CDR3 DNA sequence: TGTGCCATCAGTGAGTCCCGGGACAGGGGGTTCTATGGCTACACCTTC.

The V gene is TRBV10-3, the J gene TRBJ2-3, with TRBD2 matching 11 bases. Germline V gene lookup returns CDR1 ENHRY and CDR2 SYGVKD. The CDR3 is 17 residues long. Unmatched junction bases numbered 17, after V lost 6 bases and J lost 9 bases. CDR3 nucleotides: TGTGCCATCAGCCCAGACTCAGCGACTAGCGGGAAAGGCACGCAGTATTTT. This codes for CAISPDSATSGKGTQYF.

This clonotype is labeled as medium-sized. The CDR3, as DNA: TGTGCCACCAGAGGTAGCGGATTCTACACAGATACGCAGTATTTT. Translation: CATRGSGFYTDTQYF. The chain is built from TRBV24-1 and TRBJ2-3; possibly TRBD2 for D (6 bases). Trimming took 7 bases from V and 2 from J, leaving 15 bases between them. Looked up from germline, CDR1 is KGHDR and CDR2 is SFDVKD. The CDR3 covers 15 residues.

In this sample, this clonotype turned up a few times. The rearrangement links TRBV15 to TRBJ2-3, with 10 nucleotides matching TRBD2. This CDR3 comprises 15 residues. CDR1 and CDR2 (germline): LNHNV, YYDKDF (reference sequence). V shed 5 bases, J shed 5 bases, and the junction held 7 bases outside the gene matches. This CDR3 is CATSLTSGDLDTQYF. In DNA, the CDR3 is TGTGCCACCAGCCTAACTAGCGGGGACTTAGATACGCAGTATTTT.

This chain links TRBV20-1 with TRBJ2-7; perhaps TRBD1 as D (5 bases). The CDR3 totals 14 residues. The V gene's germline CDR1 is DFQATT and CDR2 SNEGSKA (reference sequence). The V end lost 5 bases, the J end lost 5 bases, and 19 bases lay between the germline ends. CDR3 sequence: CSARQGFNLDEQYF. Written as DNA, the CDR3 is TGCAGTGCTCGCCAGGGATTTAATTTGGACGAGCAGTACTTC.

This clonotype was detected once. V and J are TRBV19 and TRBJ2-1; no clear D gene. Germline values: CDR1 LNHDA, CDR2 SQIVND (reference sequence). V lost 5 bases, J lost 4 bases, and 12 bases lay in between. The CDR3 is 14 residues long. Here the CDR3 DNA reads TGTGCCAGTAGTCCCCGACGGCGTTACAATGAGCAGTTCTTC. It encodes CASSPRRRYNEQFF.

The V call is TRBV7-8, the J call TRBJ2-7; tentatively, D is TRBD1 (6 bases). The V gene lost 1 base and the J gene lost 0 bases, with 10 bases spanning the gap. The CDR3 sequence is 15 residues long. Germline CDR1 is SGHVS and CDR2 is FQNEAQ. CDR3 in amino acids: CASSLGRGSSYEQYF. The CDR3, as DNA: TGTGCCAGCAGCTTAGGAAGGGGGTCCTCCTACGAGCAGTACTTC.

Turning to this clonotype: The final CDR3 position lacks the conserved phenylalanine or tryptophan, pointing to a likely read error. The chain is built from TRBV10-2 and TRBJ2-7; TRBD1 matches 7 bases. Germline CDR1 and CDR2: WSHSY and SAAADI. There are 13 residues in the CDR3. The J segment lost 5 bases and the V segment lost 8 bases, leaving 9 bases of the junction unmatched. This CDR3 reads CASSRDSHHEQYI. The DNA for the CDR3 is TGCGCCAGCTCTCGGGACAGCCACCACGAGCAGTACATC.

This rearrangement joins TRBV2 to TRBJ1-6; 9 bases line up with TRBD1. This CDR3 is built from 14 residues. The V gene's germline CDR1 is SNHLY and CDR2 FYNNEI. V shed 8 bases, J shed 12 bases, and the junction held 11 bases outside the gene matches. This chain's CDR3 is CASAAAGQGQPLHF. The CDR3 DNA reads TGTGCCAGCGCCGCGGCGGGACAGGGCCAACCCCTCCACTTT. The full variable domain, its missing parts supplied by reference TRBV2 and TRBJ1-6, is EPEVTQTPSHQVTQMGQEVILRCVPISNHLYFYWYRQILGQKVEFLVSFYNNEISEKSEIFDDQFSVERPDGSNFTLKIRSTKLEDSAMYFCASAAAGQGQPLHFGNGTRLTVT.

The chain employs TRBV10-2 and TRBJ2-7; D is unclear. The V end lost 1 base, the J end lost 3 bases, and 7 bases lay between the germline ends. CDR3 length: 13 residues. Germline lookup yields CDR1 WSHSY and CDR2 SAAADI. CDR3 region: CASSEWVDYEQYF. Written as DNA, the CDR3 is TGCGCCAGCAGTGAGTGGGTAGACTACGAGCAGTACTTC.

The rearrangement uses TRBV25-1 and TRBJ1-2; 7 nucleotides align to TRBD1. The germline V gene has CDR1 MGHDK and CDR2 SYGVNS. This CDR3 has 15 amino acids. V lost 6 bases and J lost 4; bases outside the gene matches: 11. The CDR3 protein is CASRPRTGEGYGYTF. The CDR3 nucleotides are TGTGCCAGCAGACCTCGGACAGGAGAGGGCTATGGCTACACCTTC.

V gene TRBV15 combines with J gene TRBJ1-1; 7 nucleotides agree with TRBD1. This CDR3 contains 14 residues. The trim removed 1 base at V and 5 bases at J, leaving 4 bases unmatched. Germline CDR1 reads LNHNV; CDR2 reads YYDKDF (reference sequence). The CDR3 nucleotides read TGTGCCACCAGCAGAGGACAGGGAGGAACTGAAGCTTTCTTT. Translated, it gives CATSRGQGGTEAFF.

This clonotype was seen many times. The chain carries TRBV12-3 or TRBV12-4 and TRBJ2-3; tentative D call: TRBD2 (6 bases). The ends were cut back, 5 bases at V and 3 bases at J, with 18 bases in the middle. The CDR3 has 16 residues. Here the CDR3 reads CASSPYLSGLTDTQYF. The DNA for the CDR3 is TGTGCCAGCAGTCCGTACCTTAGCGGCTTAACAGATACGCAGTATTTT.

There are a few counts of this clonotype. The rearrangement uses TRBV20-1 and TRBJ2-1, with 8 bases aligning to TRBD2. Trimming cost V 4 bases and J 6 bases; bases outside gene matches: 23. Germline-derived CDR1 and CDR2 are DFQATT and SNEGSKA (reference sequence). The CDR3 has 19 residues. This CDR3 is CSATPSQRGMYMVGNEQFF. The CDR3 nucleotides read TGCAGTGCTACCCCCTCACAGCGGGGGATGTATATGGTTGGCAATGAGCAGTTCTTC.